This T cell receptor beta chain is from a study of cytomegalovirus exposure and HLA in healthy donors. Study observations and caveats: It was assumed in the presence/absence analyses that sequencing depth was roughly uniform across donors. Researchers reported that a few CMV-associated chains were confirmed in vitro as CMV antigen-specific. In a later analysis, most CMV-associated TCR beta chains appeared HLA-restricted.

As concerns this clone: Antigen: not known.

The PCR made use of 60 Vbeta and 13 Jbeta primers. How the authors handled the data: A later analysis tallied approximately 78 million unique TCR beta chains, around 10 million of them shared. Libraries were prepared by immunoSEQ multiplex PCR; TCRdb keeps only in-frame clonotypes and omits some of them. D and trimming come from the DNA, and the V and J calls and clone size come from that table. The repertoire includes roughly 180,000 clones, roughly 85% of them detected once, and about 1.3% sits in the top ten. Germline lookup yields CDR1 ENHRY and CDR2 SYGVKD. The J segment lost 0 bases and the V segment lost 0 bases, leaving 3 bases of the junction unmatched. CDR3 length equals 16 residues.

The rearrangement uses TRBV10-3 and TRBJ2-7; 9 bases match TRBD2. This receptor was obtained from a man aged 30 to 45 in good health and CMV-seronegative. Sequenced material: PBMCs. The CDR3 region is CAISESVAGDSYEQYF. The CDR3 nucleotides are TGTGCCATCAGTGAGTCGGTAGCGGGGGACTCCTACGAGCAGTACTTC.